A selection of T cell receptor beta chains follows, all from one sample in a study of molecular identifiers for immune sequencing clone quantification. From the PCR reads, TCRdb called clonotypes with MiXCR, one entry per CDR3 protein. Of some 35,000 distinct CDR3 sequences in the sample, 19% are singletons; the top ten hold less than 1.2%. The sample consisted of naive CD8+ T cells from blood, with Jurkat cell RNA spiked in. The receptor set was obtained from a human donor in good health. Some libraries in this study had Jurkat cell RNA spiked in. Both conserved end residues are part of each CDR3. Each record gives: V gene, J gene, CDR3 protein.

V: TRBV29-1
J: TRBJ2-1
CDR3: CSLQTVLAQVGTSNEQFF

V: TRBV7-6
J: TRBJ2-3
CDR3: CASSMIGTADTQYF

V: TRBV20-1
J: TRBJ2-3
CDR3: CSARDERTFTTSTDTQYF

V: TRBV12-3/TRBV12-4
J: TRBJ2-7
CDR3: CASSLGNSRWYEQYF

V: TRBV13
J: TRBJ2-7
CDR3: CASSSGTSGGPSYEQYF

V: TRBV28
J: TRBJ2-5
CDR3: CASSLRLAADGETQYF

V: TRBV4-1
J: TRBJ1-2
CDR3: CASSPLDRVGVNYGYTF

V: TRBV20-1
J: TRBJ2-5
CDR3: CSARESGGARETQYF

V: TRBV28
J: TRBJ2-5
CDR3: CASLPGLRQETQYF

V: TRBV7-9
J: TRBJ2-5
CDR3: CASSPRTGKETQYF

V: TRBV25-1
J: TRBJ2-7
CDR3: CASSDYGPSGQYF

V: TRBV29-1
J: TRBJ2-3
CDR3: CSVVPTGGTDTQYF

V: TRBV19
J: TRBJ2-5
CDR3: CASSMTSTETQYF

V: TRBV12-3/TRBV12-4
J: TRBJ2-7
CDR3: CASSFSRDANGYEQYF

V: TRBV29-1
J: TRBJ2-7
CDR3: CSVGQGAYEQYF

V: TRBV4-3
J: TRBJ2-5
CDR3: CASSLSLGVGLAGEETQYF

V: TRBV7-8
J: TRBJ2-7
CDR3: CASSNSIEDSTYEQYF

V: TRBV20-1
J: TRBJ2-1
CDR3: CSAPSPNSNEQFF

V: TRBV9
J: TRBJ2-3
CDR3: CASSPQGQGFDTQYF

V: TRBV11-2
J: TRBJ2-7
CDR3: CASSSGAQGVYF

V: TRBV7-9
J: TRBJ2-1
CDR3: CASGPGQYNEQFF

V: TRBV28
J: TRBJ2-7
CDR3: CASSLRSGVYEQYF

V: TRBV12-3/TRBV12-4
J: TRBJ2-3
CDR3: CASRQPLLEAGEHTDTQYF

V: TRBV19
J: TRBJ2-3
CDR3: CASSIDPGDSHTDTQYF

V: TRBV7-9
J: TRBJ2-7
CDR3: CASSTRVYEQYF

V: TRBV10-3
J: TRBJ2-2
CDR3: CAISESTTNTGELSF

V: TRBV27
J: TRBJ2-2
CDR3: CASSTQTVTGASGELFF

V: TRBV12-3/TRBV12-4
J: TRBJ1-5
CDR3: CASSLQGFGNQPQHF

V: TRBV7-9
J: TRBJ2-1
CDR3: CASSSPPRTYNEQFF

V: TRBV11-2
J: TRBJ2-7
CDR3: CASSPDRLYEQYF

V: TRBV27
J: TRBJ2-1
CDR3: CASSPPGLAGVEQFF

V: TRBV7-9
J: TRBJ2-7
CDR3: CASSWTSMGVEQYF

V: TRBV6-5
J: TRBJ2-3
CDR3: CASSSPDTQYF

V: TRBV29-1
J: TRBJ2-1
CDR3: CSVTGSSYNEQLF

V: TRBV5-7
J: TRBJ2-5
CDR3: CASSLVAGGGETQYF

V: TRBV4-1
J: TRBJ2-5
CDR3: CASSPQWGLRETQYF

V: TRBV5-6
J: TRBJ1-1
CDR3: CASSLVPNTEAFF

V: TRBV6-2/TRBV6-3
J: TRBJ1-1
CDR3: CASSYHLTLDSNTEALF

V: TRBV7-9
J: TRBJ2-1
CDR3: CASSPSSGTGYNEQFF

V: TRBV19
J: TRBJ1-5
CDR3: CASSIGFHSNQPQHF